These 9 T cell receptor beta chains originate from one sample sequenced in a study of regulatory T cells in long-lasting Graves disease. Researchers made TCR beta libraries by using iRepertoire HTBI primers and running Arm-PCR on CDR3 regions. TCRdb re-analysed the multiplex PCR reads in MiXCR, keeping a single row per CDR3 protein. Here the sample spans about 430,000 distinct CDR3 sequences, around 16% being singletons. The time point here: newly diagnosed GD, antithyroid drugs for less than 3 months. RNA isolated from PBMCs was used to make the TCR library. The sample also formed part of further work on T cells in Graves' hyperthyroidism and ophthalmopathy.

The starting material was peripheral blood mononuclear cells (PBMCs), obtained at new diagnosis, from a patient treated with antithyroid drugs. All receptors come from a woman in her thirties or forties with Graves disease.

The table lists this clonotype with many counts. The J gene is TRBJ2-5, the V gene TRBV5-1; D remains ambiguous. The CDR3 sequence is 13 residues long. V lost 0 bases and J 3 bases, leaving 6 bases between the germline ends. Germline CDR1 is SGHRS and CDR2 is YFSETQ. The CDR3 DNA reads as TGCGCCAGCAGCTTGGCCCCCGAAGAGACCCAGTACTTC. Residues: CASSLAPEETQYF.

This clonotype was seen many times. The CDR3 bases are TGTGCCAGCAGTGAAGTGGCAGGGGTCACTGAAGCTTTCTTT. Translating it yields CASSEVAGVTEAFF. The rearrangement joins TRBV6-1 to TRBJ1-1; the D gene is possibly TRBD1 (6 bases). The V gene's germline CDR1 is MNHNS and CDR2 SASEGT. The CDR3 runs 14 residues. The ends were cut back, 1 base at V and 4 bases at J, with 10 bases in the middle.

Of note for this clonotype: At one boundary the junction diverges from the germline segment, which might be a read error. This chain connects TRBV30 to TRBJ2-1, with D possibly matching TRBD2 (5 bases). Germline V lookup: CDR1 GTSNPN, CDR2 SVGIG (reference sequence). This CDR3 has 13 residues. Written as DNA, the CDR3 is TGTGCCGGAAAGGGAGACTCCTACAATGAGCGGTTCTTC. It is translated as CAGKGDSYNERFF.

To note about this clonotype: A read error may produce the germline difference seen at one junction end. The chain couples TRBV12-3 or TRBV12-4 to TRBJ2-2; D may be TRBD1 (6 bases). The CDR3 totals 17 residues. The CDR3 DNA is TGTGCCATCAGTGAGGCTTACAGGGAAATGAACACCGGGGAGCTGTTTTTT. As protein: CAISEAYREMNTGELFF.

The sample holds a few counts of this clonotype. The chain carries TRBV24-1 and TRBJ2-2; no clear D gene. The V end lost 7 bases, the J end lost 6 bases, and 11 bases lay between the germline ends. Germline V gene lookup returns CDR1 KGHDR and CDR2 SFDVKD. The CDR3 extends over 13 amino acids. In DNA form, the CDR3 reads TGTGCCACCAGCGCCCAGGATTCCGGGGAGCTGTTTTTT. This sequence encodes CATSAQDSGELFF.

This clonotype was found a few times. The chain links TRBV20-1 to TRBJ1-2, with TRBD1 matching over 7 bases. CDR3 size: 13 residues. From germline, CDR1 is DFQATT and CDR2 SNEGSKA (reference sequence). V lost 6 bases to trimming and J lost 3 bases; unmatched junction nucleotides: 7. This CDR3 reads CSAVDRHDYGYTF. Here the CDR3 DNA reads TGCAGTGCGGTGGACAGGCACGACTATGGCTACACCTTC.

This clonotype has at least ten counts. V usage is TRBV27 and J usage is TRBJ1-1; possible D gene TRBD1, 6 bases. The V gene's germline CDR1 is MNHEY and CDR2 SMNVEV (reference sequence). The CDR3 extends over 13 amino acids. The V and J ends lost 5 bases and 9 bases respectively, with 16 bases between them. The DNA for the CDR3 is TGTGCCAGCAGTACAAACAGACAGGTTCAAGCTTTCTTT. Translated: CASSTNRQVQAFF.

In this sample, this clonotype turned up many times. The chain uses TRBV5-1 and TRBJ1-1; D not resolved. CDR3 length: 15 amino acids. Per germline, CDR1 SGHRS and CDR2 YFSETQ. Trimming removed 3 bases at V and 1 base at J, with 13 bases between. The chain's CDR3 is CASSSPGGANTEAFF. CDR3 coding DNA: TGCGCCAGCAGCTCCCCAGGTGGAGCGAACACTGAAGCTTTCTTT.

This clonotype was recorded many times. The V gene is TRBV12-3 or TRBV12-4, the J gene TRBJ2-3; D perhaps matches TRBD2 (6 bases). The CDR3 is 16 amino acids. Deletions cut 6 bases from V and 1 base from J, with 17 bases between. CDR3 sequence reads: CASSSRGGIGTDTQYF. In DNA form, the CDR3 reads TGTGCCAGCAGCTCACGGGGCGGGATTGGCACAGATACGCAGTATTTT.